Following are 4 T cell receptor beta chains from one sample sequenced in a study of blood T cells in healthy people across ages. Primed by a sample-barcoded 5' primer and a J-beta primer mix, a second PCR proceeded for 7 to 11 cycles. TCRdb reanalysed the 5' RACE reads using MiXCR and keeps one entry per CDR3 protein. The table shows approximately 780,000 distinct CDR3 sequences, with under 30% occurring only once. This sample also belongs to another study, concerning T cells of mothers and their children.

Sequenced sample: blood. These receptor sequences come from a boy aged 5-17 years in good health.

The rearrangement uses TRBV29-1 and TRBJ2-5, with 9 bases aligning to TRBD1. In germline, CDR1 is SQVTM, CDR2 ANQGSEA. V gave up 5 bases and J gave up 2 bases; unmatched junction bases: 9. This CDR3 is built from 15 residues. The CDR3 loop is CSVPTDRGLQETQYF. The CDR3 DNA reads TGCAGCGTTCCCACGGACAGGGGACTACAAGAGACCCAGTACTTC.

The CDR3 sequence is CASLPYNEQFF. DNA for the CDR3: TGTGCCAGCCTGCCCTACAATGAGCAGTTCTTC. V gene TRBV6-6 combines with J gene TRBJ2-1; D remains ambiguous. This CDR3 spans 11 amino acids. Per the germline V gene, CDR1 is MNHNY and CDR2 is SVGAGI (reference sequence). Deletions cut 8 bases from V and 2 bases from J, with 4 bases between.

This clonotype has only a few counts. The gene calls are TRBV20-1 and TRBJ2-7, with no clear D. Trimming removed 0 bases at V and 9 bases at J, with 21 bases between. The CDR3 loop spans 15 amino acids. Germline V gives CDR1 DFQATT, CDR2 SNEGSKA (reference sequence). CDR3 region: CSARDLTKGFQGQYF. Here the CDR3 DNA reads TGCAGTGCTAGAGATTTGACCAAAGGGTTCCAAGGGCAGTACTTC.

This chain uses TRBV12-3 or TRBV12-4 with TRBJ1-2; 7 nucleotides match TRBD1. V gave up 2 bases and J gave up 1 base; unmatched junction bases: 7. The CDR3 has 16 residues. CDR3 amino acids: CASSLTQDRNNYGYTF. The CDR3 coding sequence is TGTGCCAGCAGTTTAACTCAGGACAGGAATAACTATGGCTACACCTTC.